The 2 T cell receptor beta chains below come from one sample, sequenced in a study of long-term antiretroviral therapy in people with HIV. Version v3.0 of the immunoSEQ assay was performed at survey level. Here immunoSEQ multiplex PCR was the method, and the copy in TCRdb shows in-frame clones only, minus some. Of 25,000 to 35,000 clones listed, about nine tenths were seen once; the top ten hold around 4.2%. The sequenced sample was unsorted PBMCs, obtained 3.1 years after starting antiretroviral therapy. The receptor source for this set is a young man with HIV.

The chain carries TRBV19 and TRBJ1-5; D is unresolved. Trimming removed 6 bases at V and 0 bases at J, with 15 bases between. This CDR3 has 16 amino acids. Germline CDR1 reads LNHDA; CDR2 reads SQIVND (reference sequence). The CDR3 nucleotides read TGTGCCAGTAGGGACCTGCGGACGAATAGCAATCAGCCCCAGCATTTT. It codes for CASRDLRTNSNQPQHF.

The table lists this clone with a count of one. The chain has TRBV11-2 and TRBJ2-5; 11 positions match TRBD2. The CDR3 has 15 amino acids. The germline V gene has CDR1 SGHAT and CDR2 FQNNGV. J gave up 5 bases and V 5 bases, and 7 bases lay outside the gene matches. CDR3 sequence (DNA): TGTGCCAGCAGCCGACGACTAGCGGGGAGGGAGACCCAGTACTTC. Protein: CASSRRLAGRETQYF.